This TCR beta chain was sequenced during a study of beta chain features in type 1 diabetes. This clone was picked up a small number of times. Sequenced material consisted of expressed TCRB transcripts (all of the isolated RNA was reverse transcribed). The table came from immunoSEQ multiplex PCR; TCRdb's copy has only in-frame clones and leaves some out. The data show hundreds of thousands of clones, approximately 30% seen once. The CDR3 has 10 amino acids. Material: naive CD4+ T cells from blood. The TCR sequence derives from a man aged 18-30 years in good health. V gene TRBV21-1 combines with J gene TRBJ2-7. TRBV21-1 is deemed a pseudogene. This chain's CDR3 is CASSNHEQYF. CDR3 DNA: TGTGCCAGCAGCAACCACGAGCAGTACTTC.